The 4 T cell receptor beta chains reported below all come from one sample, sequenced in a study of T cells after yellow fever vaccination. Via MiXCR, TCRdb re-called the 5' RACE reads, giving one row per CDR3 protein. Of around 310,000 distinct CDR3 sequences in the sample, roughly 3.5% were seen once. Specimen: PBMCs, collected on the day of the yellow fever booster vaccination. The source of these receptors is a man in his late teens or twenties who received the YFV17D yellow fever vaccine.

This clonotype came up a few times. The chain has TRBV29-1 and TRBJ1-4; D gene ambiguous. V lost 8 bases, J lost 5 bases, and 12 bases lay in between. The germline V gene encodes CDR1 SQVTM and CDR2 ANQGSEA. The CDR3 runs 12 residues. CDR3: CSRRVSNEKLFF. For the CDR3, the DNA is TGCAGCCGGCGGGTCTCGAATGAAAAACTGTTTTTT.

This clonotype was detected ten times or more. The V and J genes are TRBV7-8 and TRBJ2-3; 9 bases match TRBD2. The CDR3 is 16 amino acids. Germline lookup yields CDR1 SGHVS and CDR2 FQNEAQ. J lost 4 bases, V lost 1 base, and 6 bases had no gene match. The CDR3 DNA reads as TGTGCCAGCAGCTTAGAGGGACTAGCAGGGGCAGATACGCAGTATTTT. The encoded protein is CASSLEGLAGADTQYF.

This clonotype was counted ten times or more. This chain links TRBV20-1 with TRBJ2-5; 8 bases agree with TRBD2. Germline CDR1 and CDR2: DFQATT and SNEGSKA (reference sequence). V was pared by 6 bases and J by 1 base, with 4 bases of the junction left unmatched. The CDR3 extends over 13 amino acids. The CDR3: CSAHSGAQETQYF. DNA for the CDR3: TGCAGTGCCCATAGCGGGGCCCAAGAGACCCAGTACTTC.

This clonotype showed up just a few times. The chain recombines TRBV4-2 with TRBJ1-1; 7 bases align to TRBD1. J gave up 7 bases and V 4 bases, and 12 bases lay outside the gene matches. The V gene's germline CDR1 is LGHNA and CDR2 YNFKEQ. The CDR3 has 15 residues. The CDR3 sequence is CASSPYRDSSYEAFF. CDR3 sequence (DNA): TGTGCCAGCAGCCCGTACCGGGACAGCTCCTATGAAGCTTTCTTT.